What follows are 13 T cell receptor beta chains derived from one specimen sequenced in a study of control samples from healthy donors and cancer patients. Repertoires were generated with immunoSEQ multiplex PCR, while TCRdb's copy carries only in-frame clones and drops some. Of 150,000 to 200,000 clones listed, nearly 90% are singletons. The sequenced sample was blood. These receptors all stem from a woman aged 45-60 years in good health.

The chain couples TRBV7-9 to TRBJ1-4; D is undetermined. Germline CDR1 SEHNR, CDR2 FQNEAQ (reference sequence). With 6 bases removed from V and 8 bases from J, the gap between germline ends came to 7 bases. This CDR3 comprises 11 residues. The CDR3 sequence: CASRGEEKLFF. Written as DNA, the CDR3 is TGTGCCAGCAGGGGTGAGGAAAAACTGTTTTTT.

The V gene is TRBV5-1, the J gene TRBJ1-5; D gene unclear. The CDR3 is 13 residues long. CDR1 is SGHRS, CDR2 YFSETQ, per germline. The V end lost 2 bases, the J end lost 6 bases, and 9 bases lay between the germline ends. This CDR3 is CASSFSGVQPQHF. The CDR3 DNA reads as TGCGCCAGCAGCTTTTCTGGGGTTCAGCCCCAGCATTTT.

V is TRBV5-1 and J is TRBJ2-2, with a tentative D call TRBD1 (6 bases). The CDR3 covers 16 residues. V was cut by 0 bases and J by 0 bases, with 9 bases left in between. Germline V CDR1 and CDR2: SGHRS, YFSETQ. The CDR3 DNA is TGCGCCAGCAGCTTGGCGGGACACGCGAACACCGGGGAGCTGTTTTTT. It is translated as CASSLAGHANTGELFF. The full variable domain, its missing parts supplied by reference TRBV5-1 and TRBJ2-2, is KAGVTQTPRYLIKTRGQQVTLSCSPISGHRSVSWYQQTPGQGLQFLFEYFSETQRNKGNFPGRFSGRQFSNSRSEMNVSTLELGDSALYLCASSLAGHANTGELFFGEGSRLTVL.

The chain has TRBV4-1 and TRBJ1-5; D is undetermined. The germline V gene has CDR1 MGHRA and CDR2 YSYEKL. The CDR3 is 14 amino acids. V was pared by 1 base and J by 5 bases, with 9 bases between. The CDR3 DNA reads as TGCGCCAGCAGCCAAGCCACCCGCGATCAGCCCCAGCATTTT. Translation gives CASSQATRDQPQHF.

This CDR3 reads CATHGWNEQFF. The CDR3 DNA reads as TGTGCCACCCACGGATGGAATGAGCAGTTCTTC. The rearrangement joins TRBV25-1 to TRBJ2-1; D gene uncertain. The CDR3 consists of 11 residues. The V end lost 10 bases, the J end lost 7 bases, and 11 bases lay between the germline ends. Germline loops: CDR1 MGHDK, CDR2 SYGVNS.

This clone appeared once. J is TRBJ1-2 and V is TRBV19; a weak D match, TRBD1 (5 bases). The CDR3 has 13 amino acids. The germline V and J ends were trimmed by 3 bases and 6 bases, with 11 bases remaining between them. Germline CDR1 reads LNHDA; CDR2 reads SQIVND (reference sequence). This chain's CDR3 is CASSMAGWDGYTF. DNA of the CDR3: TGTGCCAGTAGTATGGCAGGGTGGGATGGCTACACCTTC. The full variable domain, rest sourced from reference TRBV19 and TRBJ1-2, is DGGITQSPKYLFRKEGQNVTLSCEQNLNHDAMYWYRQDPGQGLRLIYYSQIVNDFQKGDIAEGYSVSREKKESFPLTVTSAQKNPTAFYLCASSMAGWDGYTFGSGTRLTVV.

The chain combines TRBV25-1 with TRBJ2-7; the D gene is possibly TRBD1 (6 bases). There are 14 residues in the CDR3. Germline V gene data show CDR1 as MGHDK and CDR2 as SYGVNS. The V and J ends lost 2 bases and 2 bases respectively, with 10 bases between them. The CDR3, as DNA: TGTGCCAGCAGTGAACGGCCAGGGGCCTACGAGCAGTACTTC. Encoded protein: CASSERPGAYEQYF.

The chain recombines TRBV29-1 with TRBJ2-1; 7 bases are a match to TRBD1. From germline, CDR1 is SQVTM and CDR2 ANQGSEA. The CDR3 loop spans 15 amino acids. Trimming at V came to 0 bases and at J to 10 bases, leaving 12 bases not matched to a gene. CDR3 sequence: CSVEDVKGAVREQFF. CDR3 sequence (DNA): TGCAGCGTTGAAGATGTTAAGGGGGCCGTCAGAGAGCAGTTCTTC.

The gene calls are TRBV28 and TRBJ1-5; D might be TRBD1 (6 bases). CDR3 size: 18 residues. CDR1 is MDHEN, CDR2 SYDVKM, per germline. Trimming cost V 5 bases and J 1 base, with 21 bases left between them. CDR3 sequence reads: CASSPWGAFGGSNQPQHF. The CDR3 nucleotides read TGTGCCAGCAGTCCCTGGGGGGCGTTCGGAGGGAGCAATCAGCCCCAGCATTTT.

The J gene is TRBJ1-4, the V gene TRBV18; D gene unclear. The CDR3 consists of 14 residues. From germline, CDR1 is KGHSH and CDR2 LQKENI. The V and J ends lost 3 bases and 8 bases respectively, with 13 bases between them. CDR3 bases: TGTGCCAGCTCACCCGACACGTCCGAGGAAAAACTGTTTTTT. This gives the protein CASSPDTSEEKLFF.

The rearrangement joins TRBV29-1 to TRBJ2-2; 9 nucleotides line up with TRBD1. The CDR3 has 16 amino acids. CDR1 and CDR2 from the germline V gene are SQVTM and ANQGSEA. With 5 bases clipped from V and 1 base from J, the junction kept 8 bases outside the gene matches. CDR3 amino acids: CSVKGPGQGNTGELFF. For the CDR3, the DNA is TGCAGCGTTAAGGGACCGGGACAGGGGAACACCGGGGAGCTGTTTTTT.

V is TRBV28 and J is TRBJ2-7; 9 nucleotides match TRBD2. V trimming: 5 bases; J trimming: 1 base; junction bases outside the gene matches: 6. Germline lookup yields CDR1 MDHEN and CDR2 SYDVKM. The CDR3 totals 15 residues. Here the CDR3 DNA reads TGTGCCAGCAGTAGTCCTAGCGGGAAATCCTACGAGCAGTACTTC. Amino acid sequence: CASSSPSGKSYEQYF.

As DNA, the CDR3 is TGTGCCAGCAGCGTGGAATTTGGGCCCTTGAACTATGGCTACACCTTC. Its protein product is CASSVEFGPLNYGYTF. V gene TRBV5-5 combines with J gene TRBJ1-2; no clear D gene. Per germline, CDR1 SGHKS and CDR2 YYEKEE (reference sequence). The CDR3 is 16 residues long. V was clipped by 4 bases and J by 2 bases, with 18 bases between them.